The subject of this entry is one T cell receptor beta chain. This CDR3 spans 11 amino acids. Trimming removed 3 bases from V and 6 bases from J, with 3 bases in between. Germline V lookup: CDR1 SNHLY, CDR2 FYNNEI. This sample is part of a study of control samples from healthy donors and cancer patients. The data were produced by immunoSEQ multiplex PCR, yet TCRdb's version contains in-frame clones alone and is incomplete. Of about 160,000 clones in the sample, roughly 94% are singletons; the top ten hold around 15%. The chain carries TRBV2 and TRBJ2-1, with D uncertain. This TCR was sampled from a man aged 55 to 69 with colorectal cancer. What was sequenced was PBMCs. The DNA for the CDR3 is TGTGCCAGCAGTGATTTCAATGAGCAGTTCTTC. It translates to CASSDFNEQFF.